Shown below are 10 T cell receptor beta chains from a single sample sequenced in a study of immune cell composition in non-small cell lung cancer. This table comes from immunoSEQ multiplex PCR, and its TCRdb copy is limited to in-frame clones, with some not included. The sample holds around 6,400 clones, nearly 90% seen once. The normal lung sample lay at least 3 cm, and maximally far, from the tumour. The sample consisted of non-adjacent lung tissue. Receptors originate from a human donor with non-small cell lung cancer.

The J gene is TRBJ1-3, the V gene TRBV5-5; possible D gene TRBD1, 5 bases. Trimming took off 3 bases at V and 8 bases at J, with 21 bases between the two ends. The CDR3 is made up of 16 amino acids. CDR1 and CDR2 from the germline V gene are SGHKS and YYEKEE (reference sequence). The CDR3 region has the DNA TGTGCCAGCAGCTCACGGACGGGACTGATGAGGGACACCATATATTTT. Amino acid sequence: CASSSRTGLMRDTIYF.

The genes are TRBV30 and TRBJ1-1, with a tentative D call TRBD1 (5 bases). Trimming pared 5 bases from V and 1 base from J, leaving 20 bases between. Looked up from germline, CDR1 is GTSNPN and CDR2 is SVGIG (reference sequence). CDR3 length equals 16 residues. The CDR3 nucleotides read TGTGCCTGGGGGCGGGACCCACTCCTACCGAACACTGAAGCTTTCTTT. Protein sequence: CAWGRDPLLPNTEAFF.

This chain uses TRBV12-5 with TRBJ2-3; D gene unclear. The CDR3 covers 12 residues. Germline CDR1 and CDR2: LGHNT and FRNRAP. Deletions cut 6 bases from V and 3 bases from J, with 7 bases between. CDR3 nucleotide sequence: TGTGCTAGTGGCGAGAGAACAGATACGCAGTATTTT. Translation gives CASGERTDTQYF. Full variable domain (outside the CDR3, taken from reference TRBV12-5 and TRBJ2-3): DARVTQTPRHKVTEMGQEVTMRCQPILGHNTVFWYRQTMMQGLELLAYFRNRAPLDDSGMPKDRFSAEMPDATLATLKIQPSEPRDSAVYFCASGERTDTQYFGPGTRLTVL.

In DNA, the CDR3 is TGTGCCAGTAGTATAAGGCAGGAGGGAACTGAAGCTTTCTTT. Translating gives CASSIRQEGTEAFF. The V call is TRBV19, the J call TRBJ1-1, with no clear D. Germline V gene sequence: CDR1 LNHDA, CDR2 SQIVND (reference sequence). V gave up 2 bases and J gave up 5 bases, with 12 bases separating them. The CDR3 covers 14 residues. Using reference TRBV19 and TRBJ1-1 for the parts outside the CDR3, the full variable domain is DGGITQSPKYLFRKEGQNVTLSCEQNLNHDAMYWYRQDPGQGLRLIYYSQIVNDFQKGDIAEGYSVSREKKESFPLTVTSAQKNPTAFYLCASSIRQEGTEAFFGQGTRLTVV.

The chain combines TRBV6-5 with TRBJ2-7; D unresolved. CDR1 and CDR2 from the germline V gene are MNHEY and SVGAGI. The CDR3 consists of 14 residues. V gave up 6 bases and J gave up 2 bases, with 14 bases separating them. The CDR3 sequence: CASSQDIKTYEQYF. The CDR3 region has the DNA TGTGCCAGCAGCCAAGACATAAAAACCTACGAGCAGTACTTC.

V is TRBV7-8 and J is TRBJ1-1, with 7 bases matching TRBD1. CDR1 and CDR2 from the germline V gene are SGHVS and FQNEAQ. CDR3 size: 19 residues. V lost 1 base and J lost 0; bases outside the gene matches: 14. The DNA for the CDR3 is TGTGCCAGCAGCTTAGGGCCATGGACAGGAGAAGTTTTGAACACTGAAGCTTTCTTT. Protein sequence: CASSLGPWTGEVLNTEAFF. The full variable domain, completed using reference TRBV7-8 and TRBJ1-1, is GAGVSQSPRYKVAKRGQDVALRCDPISGHVSLFWYQQALGQGPEFLTYFQNEAQLDKSGLPSDRFFAERPEGSVSTLKIQRTQQEDSAVYLCASSLGPWTGEVLNTEAFFGQGTRLTVV.

CDR3 nucleotide sequence: TGCGCCAGCAGCTTGGCCGCCGTAGGGGCCGCAGATACGCAGTATTTT. It specifies CASSLAAVGAADTQYF. The chain combines TRBV5-1 with TRBJ2-3, with D possibly TRBD1 on 5 matching bases. The CDR3 has 16 amino acids. Per the germline V gene, CDR1 is SGHRS and CDR2 is YFSETQ. The V end was cut by 0 bases, the J end by 4 bases, with 15 bases between.

This chain links TRBV5-1 with TRBJ1-1; D not certain. CDR3 length equals 15 residues. The germline V gene has CDR1 SGHRS and CDR2 YFSETQ. Trimming left V 5 bases short and J 1 base short, with 15 bases between. In DNA, the CDR3 is TGCGCCAGCAGACCGGAGACTCTAAAGAACACTGAAGCTTTCTTT. It specifies CASRPETLKNTEAFF.

The CDR3 DNA reads TGTGCCAGCAGCAAGGGACAGGGAAATGAAAAACTGTTTTTT. This gives the protein CASSKGQGNEKLFF. This sequence joins TRBV7-8 and TRBJ1-4, with TRBD1 identical over 9 bases. This CDR3 has 14 residues. Germline loops: CDR1 SGHVS, CDR2 FQNEAQ. Trimming at V came to 5 bases and at J to 5 bases, leaving 3 bases not matched to a gene.

The chain combines TRBV7-2 with TRBJ2-5, with D hard to call. Trimming pared 5 bases from V and 4 bases from J, leaving 11 bases between. Per germline, CDR1 SGHTA and CDR2 FQGNSA. This CDR3 region has 13 residues. The CDR3 region is CASSRRLTETQYF. In DNA, the CDR3 is TGTGCCAGCAGCCGACGACTCACAGAGACCCAGTACTTC.